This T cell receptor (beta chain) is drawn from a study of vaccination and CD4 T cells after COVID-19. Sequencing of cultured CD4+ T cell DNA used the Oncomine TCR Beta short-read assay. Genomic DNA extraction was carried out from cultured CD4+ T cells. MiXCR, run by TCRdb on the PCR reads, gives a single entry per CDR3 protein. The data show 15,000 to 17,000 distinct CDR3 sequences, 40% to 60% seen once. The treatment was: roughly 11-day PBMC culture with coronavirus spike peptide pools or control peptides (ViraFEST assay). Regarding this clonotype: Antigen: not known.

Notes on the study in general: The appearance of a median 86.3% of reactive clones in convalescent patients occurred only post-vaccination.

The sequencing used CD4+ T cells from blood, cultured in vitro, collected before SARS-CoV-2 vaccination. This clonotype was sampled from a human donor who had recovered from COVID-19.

CDR3 residues: CSARVAGSSVNEQFF. Here the CDR3 DNA reads TGCAGTGCTAGAGTAGCGGGAAGTAGCGTCAATGAGCAGTTCTTC. V usage is TRBV20-1 and J usage is TRBJ2-1, with 8 positions matching TRBD2. This CDR3 contains 15 residues. V dropped 1 base and J dropped 6; count of bases not matched to a gene: 8. Germline CDR1 reads DFQATT; CDR2 reads SNEGSKA (reference sequence).